The clone carrying this T cell receptor (beta chain) showed up just a few times. Its antigen is still unknown. These data originate in a study of identical twins. Whole-study findings and limits: There were fewer insertions in abundant cord blood beta clonotypes, but memory repertoires showed no such pattern. Partial confounding of zero-insertion analyses by invariant MAIT and iNKT cells was possible.

TCRdb independently ran MiXCR on the 5' RACE reads; one entry per CDR3 protein. The sample holds roughly 770,000 distinct CDR3 sequences, about 18% seen once. The V gene lost 2 bases and the J gene lost 5 bases, with 12 bases spanning the gap. From germline, CDR1 is DFQATT and CDR2 SNEGSKA (reference sequence). This CDR3 region has 13 residues. These data also featured in a second study, about T cells expressing NK-cell markers. According to that study: Most of the eight sequenced donors were HCMV-seropositive; one was seronegative. Whether the expanded NKG2C+ T cell clones recognized HCMV remained unclear.

Sequences were obtained from PBMCs. The chain recombines TRBV20-1 with TRBJ2-5; no reliable D call. This clonotype was obtained from a woman younger than 35 in good health. The DNA of the CDR3 is TGCAGTGCTAGACTGGGCCCAGCGGAGACCCAGTACTTC. Encoded protein: CSARLGPAETQYF.